These 8 T cell receptor beta chains originate from one sample sequenced in a study of CD8 T cells in ankylosing spondylitis. TCRdb processed the 5' RACE reads anew with MiXCR; each CDR3 protein has one entry. Among about 400,000 distinct CDR3 sequences listed, roughly 22% were seen once. The sample was blood, either unsorted or a sorted T cell fraction (not recorded which). These receptors were collected from a male donor with ankylosing spondylitis or in good health (not recorded which).

This clonotype appeared many times. The V and J genes are TRBV5-6 and TRBJ2-1, with 11 nucleotides matching TRBD2. Germline-derived CDR1 and CDR2 are SGHDT and YYEEEE. V dropped 0 bases and J dropped 4; count of bases not matched to a gene: 0. The CDR3 length is 15 residues. In DNA, the CDR3 is TGTGCCAGCAGCTTGGGGACTAGCGGGTACAATGAGCAGTTCTTC. Translated, it gives CASSLGTSGYNEQFF. Using reference TRBV5-6 and TRBJ2-1 for the parts outside the CDR3, the full variable domain is DAGVTQSPTHLIKTRGQQVTLRCSPKSGHDTVSWYQQALGQGPQFIFQYYEEEERQRGNFPDRFSGHQFPNYSSELNVNALLLGDSALYLCASSLGTSGYNEQFFGPGTRLTVL.

The rearrangement joins TRBV11-1 to TRBJ2-1; 11 bases fit TRBD1. Germline lookup yields CDR1 SGHAT and CDR2 FQDESV (reference sequence). The V segment lost 5 bases and the J segment 10 bases; nucleotides outside the gene matches: 7. The CDR3 is 14 residues long. As DNA, the CDR3 is TGTGCCAGCAGCCACCGGGACAGGGGGGCCGAGCAGTTCTTC. This encodes CASSHRDRGAEQFF.

The chain joins TRBV4-2 to TRBJ2-1, with D unclear. The CDR3 is made up of 14 amino acids. The V gene lost 3 bases and the J gene lost 3 bases, with 9 bases spanning the gap. The germline V gene encodes CDR1 LGHNA and CDR2 YNFKEQ. In nucleotides, the CDR3 is TGTGCCAGCAGCCACGGAGACATCTACAATGAGCAGTTCTTC. Protein sequence: CASSHGDIYNEQFF.

This clonotype was counted only a few times. The rearrangement uses TRBV28 and TRBJ2-1; D is perhaps TRBD1 (6 bases). V lost 4 bases and J lost 3, with 13 bases in between. This CDR3 comprises 15 residues. Germline CDR1 MDHEN, CDR2 SYDVKM. CDR3 nucleotide sequence: TGTGCCAGCAGTTATTTCGGGACATTCTACAATGAGCAGTTCTTC. It translates to CASSYFGTFYNEQFF.

The chain uses TRBV25-1 and TRBJ2-3; D possibly corresponds to TRBD1 (5 bases). The CDR3 spans 13 residues. V shed 2 bases and J shed 5 bases, with 8 bases lying between them. Germline V lookup: CDR1 MGHDK, CDR2 SYGVNS. The CDR3 loop reads CASSEQGIDTQYF. In DNA form, the CDR3 reads TGTGCCAGCAGTGAACAGGGTATAGATACGCAGTATTTT.

V usage is TRBV11-2 and J usage is TRBJ2-7; 8 bases line up with TRBD1. This CDR3 comprises 14 residues. After removal of 0 bases from V and 4 bases from J, the junction contained 2 bases not matched to a gene. The V gene's germline CDR1 is SGHAT and CDR2 FQNNGV. In DNA, the CDR3 is TGTGCCAGCAGCTTAGATCAGGGGGCGTACGAGCAGTACTTC. This sequence encodes CASSLDQGAYEQYF.

The rearrangement uses TRBV10-3 and TRBJ2-7, with D unresolved. Germline CDR1 ENHRY, CDR2 SYGVKD. The CDR3 consists of 14 residues. The V and J ends lost 0 bases and 6 bases respectively, with 12 bases between them. The CDR3 region has the DNA TGTGCCATCAGTGAGTCCACCCAGGTTGGCGAGCAGTACTTC. This codes for CAISESTQVGEQYF.

CDR3 sequence reads: CASSRWGAGTGQYF. CDR3 nucleotide sequence: TGTGCCAGCAGCCGATGGGGGGCCGGGACCGGGCAGTACTTC. The chain has TRBV5-6 and TRBJ2-7, with D possibly called TRBD1 or TRBD2 (6 bases each). The CDR3 covers 14 residues. V dropped 4 bases and J dropped 9 bases, with 20 bases sitting between them. Germline CDR1 SGHDT, CDR2 YYEEEE.